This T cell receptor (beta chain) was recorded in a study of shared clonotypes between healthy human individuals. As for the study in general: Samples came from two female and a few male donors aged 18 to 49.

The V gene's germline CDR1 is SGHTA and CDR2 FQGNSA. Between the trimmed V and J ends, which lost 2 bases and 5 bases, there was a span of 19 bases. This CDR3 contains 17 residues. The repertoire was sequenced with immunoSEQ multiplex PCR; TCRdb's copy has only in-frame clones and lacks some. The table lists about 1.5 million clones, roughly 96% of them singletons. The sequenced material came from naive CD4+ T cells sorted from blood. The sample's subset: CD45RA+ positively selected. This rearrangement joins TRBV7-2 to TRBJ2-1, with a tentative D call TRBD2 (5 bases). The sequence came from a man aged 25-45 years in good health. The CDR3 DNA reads TGTGCCAGCAGCTTAAAAGTAGGCGGGCTAACGGACAATGAGCAGTTCTTC. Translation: CASSLKVGGLTDNEQFF.